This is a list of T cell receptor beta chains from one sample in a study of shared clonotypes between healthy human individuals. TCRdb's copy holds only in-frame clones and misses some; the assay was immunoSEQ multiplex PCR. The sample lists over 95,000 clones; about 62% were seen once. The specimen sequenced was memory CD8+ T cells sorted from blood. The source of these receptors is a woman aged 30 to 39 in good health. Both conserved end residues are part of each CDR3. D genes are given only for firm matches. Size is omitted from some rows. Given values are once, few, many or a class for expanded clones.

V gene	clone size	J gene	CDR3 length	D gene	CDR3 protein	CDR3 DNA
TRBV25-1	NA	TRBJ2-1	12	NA	CASSELANEQFF	TGTGCCAGCAGTGAATTGGCCAATGAGCAGTTCTTC
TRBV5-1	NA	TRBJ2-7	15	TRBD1	CASSLGDRDLTEQYF	TGCGCCAGCAGCTTGGGAGACAGGGATCTTACCGAGCAGTACTTC
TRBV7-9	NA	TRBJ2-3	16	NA	CASSPGTYASTDTQYF	TGTGCCAGCAGCCCGGGGACTTATGCTAGCACAGATACGCAGTATTTT
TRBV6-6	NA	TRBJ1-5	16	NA	CASSSSTGHSNQPQHF	NA
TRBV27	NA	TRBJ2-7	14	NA	CASSLHGPTYEQYF	TGTGCCAGCAGTTTACATGGGCCAACCTACGAGCAGTACTTC
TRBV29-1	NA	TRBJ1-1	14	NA	CSVDYRTVNTEAFF	TGCAGCGTAGATTATAGGACGGTGAACACTGAAGCTTTCTTT
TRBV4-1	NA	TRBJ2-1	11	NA	CASSLVDEQFF	TGCGCCAGCAGCCTAGTCGATGAGCAGTTCTTC
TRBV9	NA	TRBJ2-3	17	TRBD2	CASSVVGLAGSTDTQYF	TGTGCCAGCAGCGTAGTAGGACTAGCGGGTAGCACAGATACGCAGTATTTT
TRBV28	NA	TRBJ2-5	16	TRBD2	CASSLGLAGGQETQYF	TGTGCCAGCAGTTTAGGATTGGCGGGAGGTCAAGAGACCCAGTACTTC
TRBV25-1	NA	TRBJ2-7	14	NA	CASSPPSRSYEQYF	TGTGCCAGCAGTCCACCCAGTCGCTCCTACGAGCAGTACTTC
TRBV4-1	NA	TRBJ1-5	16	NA	CASSQERAPKDQPQHF	TGCGCCAGCAGCCAAGAAAGGGCCCCGAAGGATCAGCCCCAGCATTTT
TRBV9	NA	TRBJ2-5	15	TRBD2	CASSAGTMYQETQYF	TGTGCCAGCAGCGCCGGGACTATGTACCAAGAGACCCAGTACTTC
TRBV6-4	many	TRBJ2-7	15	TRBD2	CASSDWTSGRPEQYF	TGTGCCAGCAGTGATTGGACTAGCGGGAGACCCGAGCAGTACTTC
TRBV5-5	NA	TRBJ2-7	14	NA	CASSLASKGYEQYF	TGTGCCAGCAGCTTGGCTAGCAAAGGCTACGAGCAGTACTTC
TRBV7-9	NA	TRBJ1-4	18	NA	CASSPRSRAFATNEKLFF	TGTGCCAGCAGCCCTCGGTCTAGGGCCTTTGCAACTAATGAAAAACTGTTTTTT
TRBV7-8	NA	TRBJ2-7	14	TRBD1	CASSPRTGEVEQYF	TGTGCCAGCAGCCCCCGGACAGGGGAGGTCGAGCAGTACTTC
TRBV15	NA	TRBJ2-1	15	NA	CATSSPPRGYNEQFF	TGTGCCACCAGCAGTCCCCCTCGGGGTTACAATGAGCAGTTCTTC
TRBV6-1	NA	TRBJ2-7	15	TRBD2	CASSEPGLAYYEQYF	TGTGCCAGCAGTGAACCGGGACTAGCGTACTACGAGCAGTACTTC
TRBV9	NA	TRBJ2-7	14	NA	CASTPGTNPYEQYF	TGTGCCAGCACCCCCGGGACCAATCCCTACGAGCAGTACTTC
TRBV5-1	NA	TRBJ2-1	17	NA	CASSLATGIRLVYEQFF	TGCGCCAGCAGCTTGGCAACAGGGATCAGACTAGTCTATGAGCAGTTCTTC
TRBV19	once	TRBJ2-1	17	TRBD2	CASSIDFSSGAYNEQFF	TGTGCCAGTAGTATCGATTTTTCTAGCGGGGCTTACAATGAGCAGTTCTTC
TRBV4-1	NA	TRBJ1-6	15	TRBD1	CASSLGQGQNSPLHF	TGCGCCAGCAGCTTGGGACAGGGGCAGAATTCACCCCTCCACTTT
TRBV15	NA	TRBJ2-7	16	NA	CATSRDGDGGFYEQYF	TGTGCCACCAGCAGAGATGGGGACGGGGGCTTCTACGAGCAGTACTTC
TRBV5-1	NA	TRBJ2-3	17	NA	CASSLPSLGKSTDTQYF	TGCGCCAGCAGCTTGCCCTCTTTGGGAAAGAGCACAGATACGCAGTATTTT
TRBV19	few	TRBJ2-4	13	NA	CASSRSLKNIQYF	TGTGCCAGTAGTAGATCACTCAAAAACATTCAGTACTTC